One and the same sample provided the 20 T cell receptor beta chains below, sequenced in a study of T cell clones after liver transplantation. Here immunoSEQ multiplex PCR was the method, and the copy in TCRdb shows in-frame clones only, minus some. The sample consists of about 120,000 clones, 90% of them appearing once. The sequenced sample was CD4+ T cells from blood, obtained 12 months after liver transplant. All receptors come from a human patient who received a liver transplant. Some T cells may originate from the graft donor.

This rearrangement joins TRBV5-1 to TRBJ2-7; D remains ambiguous. V lost 0 bases, J lost 6 bases, and 13 bases lay in between. Germline values: CDR1 SGHRS, CDR2 YFSETQ. The CDR3 is made up of 14 amino acids. The chain's CDR3 is CASSLGASAGEQYF. As DNA, the CDR3 is TGCGCCAGCAGCTTGGGGGCCTCCGCAGGCGAGCAGTACTTC.

This clone appeared once. This chain uses TRBV25-1 with TRBJ2-7; weak D call: TRBD1 (5 bases). CDR1 MGHDK and CDR2 SYGVNS come from the germline V gene. CDR3 length equals 13 residues. V lost 1 base and J lost 4, with 8 bases in between. CDR3 coding DNA: TGTGCCAGCAGTGAATCAGGGCGGTACGAGCAGTACTTC. Its protein is CASSESGRYEQYF.

The rearrangement joins TRBV5-1 to TRBJ1-1, with D perhaps TRBD1 (5 bases). CDR1 and CDR2 (germline): SGHRS, YFSETQ. CDR3 length equals 15 residues. Deletions cut 1 base from V and 0 bases from J, with 10 bases between. The CDR3 DNA reads TGCGCCAGCAGCTTGTTGGGGCAGTTGAACACTGAAGCTTTCTTT. Protein product: CASSLLGQLNTEAFF.

The chain combines TRBV11-1 with TRBJ2-2; 9 nucleotides line up with TRBD1. This CDR3 is 17 amino acids long. The trim removed 3 bases at V and 4 bases at J, leaving 9 bases unmatched. From germline, CDR1 is SGHAT and CDR2 FQDESV (reference sequence). In DNA, the CDR3 is TGTGCCAGCAGCTTGGGGGGACAGGGTAGTACCACCGGGGAGCTGTTTTTT. As protein: CASSLGGQGSTTGELFF. Full variable domain (remainder filled in from reference TRBV11-1 and TRBJ2-2): EAEVAQSPRYKITEKSQAVAFWCDPISGHATLYWYRQILGQGPELLVQFQDESVVDDSQLPKDRFSAERLKGVDSTLKIQPAELGDSAMYLCASSLGGQGSTTGELFFGEGSRLTVL.

The chain carries TRBV6-1 and TRBJ1-2; no firm D call. The CDR3 totals 11 residues. Germline V CDR1 and CDR2: MNHNS, SASEGT. V gave up 6 bases and J gave up 8 bases, with 10 bases separating them. This CDR3 reads CASSETAGYTF. The CDR3, as DNA: TGTGCCAGCAGCGAAACAGCCGGCTACACCTTC.

V usage is TRBV7-9 and J usage is TRBJ1-4; possible D gene TRBD1, 6 bases. CDR3 length: 15 amino acids. Germline V gives CDR1 SEHNR, CDR2 FQNEAQ (reference sequence). V shed 0 bases and J shed 11 bases, with 16 bases lying between them. The CDR3 protein is CASSLALGETGKLFF. CDR3 DNA: TGTGCCAGCAGCTTAGCGCTCGGGGAAACAGGGAAACTGTTTTTT. Supplemented by reference TRBV7-9 and TRBJ1-4, the full variable domain reads DTGVSQNPRHKITKRGQNVTFRCDPISEHNRLYWYRQTLGQGPEFLTYFQNEAQLEKSRLLSDRFSAERPKGSFSTLEIQRTEQGDSAMYLCASSLALGETGKLFFGSGTQLSVL.

This chain uses TRBV6-6 with TRBJ1-5, with no clear D. Trimming took off 3 bases at V and 5 bases at J, with 11 bases between the two ends. This CDR3 has 14 residues. Germline V gene lookup returns CDR1 MNHNY and CDR2 SVGAGI (reference sequence). The DNA of the CDR3 is TGTGCCAGCAGTTATTGGGTAGCGGATCAGCCCCAGCATTTT. This translates into CASSYWVADQPQHF.

The gene calls are TRBV5-1 and TRBJ2-5, with 13 bases lining up with TRBD2. V shed 1 base and J 2 bases; nucleotides not matched to a gene: 5. The CDR3 consists of 17 residues. The germline CDR1 and CDR2 sequences are SGHRS and YFSETQ. The CDR3 DNA reads TGCGCCAGCAGCTTGTGGGTACTAGCGGGAGGGCAAGAGACCCAGTACTTC. It yields the protein CASSLWVLAGGQETQYF.

CDR3 sequence (DNA): TGTGCCAGCAGCGACGACAGGTCCAATCAGCCCCAGCATTTT. Translating it yields CASSDDRSNQPQHF. The chain links TRBV7-8 to TRBJ1-5, with D possibly TRBD1 on 6 matching bases. The CDR3 extends over 14 amino acids. The ends were cut back, 5 bases at V and 3 bases at J, with 11 bases in the middle. Germline assignment: CDR1 SGHVS and CDR2 FQNEAQ.

This clone was observed a few times. The V call is TRBV13, the J call TRBJ1-4; 9 bases are shared with TRBD1. V trimming: 5 bases; J trimming: 0 bases; junction bases outside the gene matches: 7. Germline-derived CDR1 and CDR2 are PRHDT and FYEKMQ (reference sequence). This CDR3 is built from 17 residues. Written as DNA, the CDR3 is TGTGCCAGCAGCAACAGGGGGCGCGAAGCAACTAATGAAAAACTGTTTTTT. Translating gives CASSNRGREATNEKLFF.

The CDR3 loop is CASSYSASSYEQYF. The CDR3 DNA is TGTGCCAGCAGTTACTCGGCTAGCTCCTACGAGCAGTACTTC. V gene TRBV6-5 combines with J gene TRBJ2-7; D is unresolved. The germline V and J ends were trimmed by 0 bases and 0 bases, with 6 bases remaining between them. Germline CDR1 reads MNHEY; CDR2 reads SVGAGI. The CDR3 is made up of 14 amino acids.

This chain uses TRBV4-2 with TRBJ1-1, with TRBD1 identical over 8 bases. The V and J ends lost 3 bases and 3 bases, in that order; junction bases with no gene match: 6. The germline V gene has CDR1 LGHNA and CDR2 YNFKEQ. The CDR3 contains 15 residues. The chain's CDR3 is CASSQPQGGDTEAFF. The CDR3 DNA sequence: TGTGCCAGCAGCCAGCCACAGGGGGGGGACACTGAAGCTTTCTTT.

CDR3 sequence (DNA): TGTGCCAGCGGAGCTTGGACAGGGGGCGTTTTAAGTGAACTGTTTTTT. It translates to CASGAWTGGVLSELFF. The V gene is TRBV2, the J gene TRBJ1-4; 11 nucleotides match TRBD1. This CDR3 is 16 amino acids long. V lost 8 bases, J lost 12 bases, and 17 bases stayed unmatched. Germline V gives CDR1 SNHLY, CDR2 FYNNEI.

CDR3: CASSTDMNTEAFF. CDR3 nucleotide sequence: TGTGCCAGTAGTACAGACATGAACACTGAAGCTTTCTTT. This rearrangement joins TRBV19 to TRBJ1-1; no clear D. The V and J ends lost 4 bases and 0 bases respectively, with 6 bases between them. Germline V gene sequence: CDR1 LNHDA, CDR2 SQIVND (reference sequence). CDR3 length: 13 amino acids.

This clone has just a few counts. The rearrangement uses TRBV20-1 and TRBJ1-1; TRBD1 aligns across 8 bases. This CDR3 contains 11 residues. The V gene's germline CDR1 is DFQATT and CDR2 SNEGSKA (reference sequence). V lost 5 bases and J lost 7; bases outside the gene matches: 3. The CDR3 loop is CSAGTGHEAFF. The CDR3, as DNA: TGCAGTGCTGGGACAGGACATGAAGCTTTCTTT.

The chain's CDR3 is CASSDRGDQPQHF. CDR3 coding DNA: TGTGCCAGCAGTGACCGGGGGGATCAGCCCCAGCATTTT. The genes are TRBV6-1 and TRBJ1-5; weak D call: TRBD1 (5 bases). The CDR3 is 13 residues long. From germline, CDR1 is MNHNS and CDR2 SASEGT. V was shortened by 3 bases and J by 5 bases, with 8 bases between the two germline ends.

This chain connects TRBV5-6 to TRBJ1-2; D is unresolved. V lost 0 bases to trimming and J lost 0 bases, with 6 bases between them. CDR1 is SGHDT, CDR2 YYEEEE, per germline. The CDR3 has 14 residues. This CDR3 is CASSLGGANYGYTF. CDR3 sequence (DNA): TGTGCCAGCAGCTTGGGCGGAGCTAACTATGGCTACACCTTC.

The chain combines TRBV19 with TRBJ1-1; no definite D call. CDR3 length: 12 residues. Germline V gene data show CDR1 as LNHDA and CDR2 as SQIVND (reference sequence). V lost 4 bases and J 4 bases, leaving 7 bases between the germline ends. The DNA for the CDR3 is TGTGCCAGTAGTACCAGGAGCACTGAAGCTTTCTTT. Translating gives CASSTRSTEAFF.

The rearrangement joins TRBV19 to TRBJ2-2; TRBD2 agrees at 8 bases. The germline V gene has CDR1 LNHDA and CDR2 SQIVND (reference sequence). The V gene end was trimmed by 7 bases and the J gene end by 5 bases; junction bases not matched to a gene: 15. The CDR3 is made up of 17 amino acids. CDR3 DNA sequence: TGTGCCAGTACCTCCCGCTCGCGCGGGAGGTGGACCGGGGAGCTGTTTTTT. Its translation: CASTSRSRGRWTGELFF.

The chain carries TRBV11-2 and TRBJ1-4; the D gene is possibly TRBD1 (6 bases). Germline assignment: CDR1 SGHAT and CDR2 FQNNGV. This CDR3 has 13 residues. V lost 7 bases to trimming and J lost 4 bases, with 10 bases between them. The CDR3 DNA sequence: TGTGCCAGCAACCGGGGGCTTAATGAAAAACTGTTTTTT. Translated, it gives CASNRGLNEKLFF.